This TCR beta chain came from a study of PD-1 blockade in mismatch repair-deficient tumors. Overall study context: Patients had about 13 mismatch repair-deficient cancer types and were previously treated and progressing.

Sequencing used immunoSEQ multiplex PCR; TCRdb keeps in-frame clones, though not all of them. The top ten clones hold around 1% of a sample with tens of thousands of clones, roughly 84% of them seen once. Germline CDR1 SGHAT, CDR2 FQDESV (reference sequence). The trim removed 5 bases at V and 5 bases at J, leaving 10 bases unmatched. The CDR3 extends over 15 amino acids. PCR or immunohistochemistry showed mismatch repair deficiency in every enrolled patient. TCR sequencing covered a few patients who responded to pembrolizumab. The source material was PBMCs, sampled roughly nine months after starting pembrolizumab. This chain joins TRBV11-1 and TRBJ2-5; 8 nucleotides agree with TRBD2. The origin of this receptor is an adult with mismatch repair-deficient cancer. The CDR3 DNA sequence: TGTGCCAGCAGCGCCGGGGGGGGAAGGAGGGAGACCCAGTACTTC. Protein: CASSAGGGRRETQYF.